This TCR beta chain was documented in a study of vaccination and CD4 T cells after COVID-19. Study information: Post-vaccine sampling followed dose two by a median 72 days (range 14 to 241). In the control cultures, a CEFX pool, an HIV-1 Nef pool, or no peptide was supplied.

The length of the CDR3 is 18 residues. CDR1 is ENHRY, CDR2 SYGVKD, per germline. Cultured CD4+ T cells had their DNA profiled by the Oncomine TCR Beta short-read assay. A single record per CDR3 protein comes from TCRdb applying MiXCR to the PCR reads. This table holds more than 13,000 distinct CDR3 sequences, about 33% found once. This clonotype appeared a few times. The antigen is unknown. Mismatch with germline at one junction end may stem from a read error. Treatment described: roughly nine-day PBMC culture with coronavirus spike peptide pools or control peptides (ViraFEST assay). This clonotype was obtained from a human donor with COVID-19. Sequences were obtained from cultured CD4+ T cells from blood. The gene calls are TRBV10-3 and TRBJ2-3; 10 nucleotides agree with TRBD2. Written as DNA, the CDR3 is TGTGCCAGCAGTTACACGCCTCAGCGGGGGGGTGCAACAGATACGCAGTATTTT. It is translated as CASSYTPQRGGATDTQYF.